Listed below are T cell receptor beta chains from one sample, sequenced in a study of post-analysis software for immune sequencing data. TCRdb reanalysed the PCR reads using MiXCR and keeps one entry per CDR3 protein. The table lists over 150,000 distinct CDR3 sequences, 25% to 35% of them singletons, with approximately 1.5% in the top ten. Sequencing was carried out using blood. The receptor set was obtained from a girl aged 5 to 17 with multiple sclerosis. Each CDR3 is given with its conserved first and last residue. Each record gives: D gene, J gene, clone size, V gene, CDR3 protein, CDR3 DNA. The D gene is left open where the match is weak. Size tells how often a clone was seen (once, few, many) or the class of an expanded clone, and some rows leave it out.

>NA|TRBJ2-1|NA|TRBV6-4
CASRVSWEWYNEQFF
TGTGCCAGCAGGGTTAGTTGGGAGTGGTACAATGAGCAGTTCTTC
>NA|TRBJ2-1|many|TRBV9
CASSDLPYNEQFF
TGTGCCAGCAGCGACTTACCCTACAATGAGCAGTTCTTC
>NA|TRBJ2-3|many|TRBV28
CASSWVDGTQYF
TGTGCCAGCAGTTGGGTAGATGGTACGCAGTATTTT
>TRBD1|TRBJ2-7|NA|TRBV15
CATSRERTGSSGEQYF
TGTGCCACCAGCAGAGAACGGACAGGGAGTTCGGGTGAGCAGTACTTC
>TRBD2|TRBJ2-7|once|TRBV27
CAGGAGAGVGAYEQYF
TGTGCCGGCGGTGCAGGAGCGGGAGTTGGGGCCTACGAGCAGTACTTC
>TRBD2|TRBJ2-1|many|TRBV12-3/TRBV12-4
CASSPGLAGEQFF
TGTGCCAGCAGCCCCGGACTAGCTGGAGAGCAGTTCTTC
>NA|TRBJ2-1|NA|TRBV28
CASSLPGTLRGEQFF
TGTGCCAGCAGTTTGCCCGGGACTCTTCGGGGTGAGCAGTTCTTC
>TRBD2|TRBJ2-5|once|TRBV5-1
CASSSGPGLAEETQYF
TGCGCCAGCAGCTCGGGCCCTGGACTAGCGGAGGAGACCCAGTACTTC
>TRBD2|TRBJ2-7|NA|TRBV18
CASSPGREVYEQYF
TGTGCCAGCTCACCAGGGCGGGAGGTCTACGAGCAGTACTTC
>TRBD1|TRBJ1-2|NA|TRBV11-2
CASSPRQGANYGYTF
TGTGCCAGCAGCCCCAGACAGGGGGCTAACTATGGCTACACCTTC
>NA|TRBJ1-1|few|TRBV25-1
CASSEYKSTEAFF
TGTGCCAGCAGTGAATACAAATCCACTGAAGCTTTCTTT
>TRBD2|TRBJ2-7|NA|TRBV7-6
CASSTSGLAGGGQYF
TGTGCCAGCAGCACCTCGGGACTAGCGGGAGGTGGGCAGTACTTC
>NA|TRBJ2-1|many|TRBV29-1
CSSGWGSDNEQFF
TGCAGCTCAGGATGGGGATCGGACAATGAGCAGTTCTTC
>NA|TRBJ2-3|many|TRBV6-1
CASGRGADTQYF
TGTGCCAGCGGTCGGGGAGCAGATACGCAGTATTTT
>TRBD2|TRBJ2-2|NA|TRBV5-1
CASSVGTSVNTGELFF
TGCGCCAGCAGCGTCGGGACTAGCGTAAACACCGGGGAGCTGTTTTTT
>TRBD1|TRBJ1-2|NA|TRBV28
CASIPWGTGANYGYTF
TGTGCCAGCATCCCTTGGGGGACAGGGGCTAACTATGGCTACACCTTC
>NA|TRBJ1-2|few|TRBV15
CATSRSSYDYTF
TGTGCCACCAGCAGAAGCTCTTATGACTACACCTTC
>NA|TRBJ2-1|many|TRBV20-1
CSARIVTYNEQFF
TGCAGTGCTAGAATAGTGACATACAATGAGCAGTTCTTC